This T cell receptor beta chain appears in the sequencing data of a study of cytomegalovirus exposure and HLA in healthy donors. A word on this clone: Its antigen is currently unknown.

Points from the study as a whole: It was 150 to 200 TCR beta chains that were listed as cytomegalovirus-associated.

Measured with immunoSEQ multiplex PCR; TCRdb has only the in-frame clones, and not every one. The profile shows over 200,000 clones, 70% to 90% of them singletons. The sequence was obtained from a woman between 18 and 29 years old in good health and CMV-seronegative. The specimen sequenced was PBMCs.

The CDR3 DNA sequence: TGCGCCAGCAGCTATAGGACAAACTATGGCTACACCTTC. Its protein is CASSYRTNYGYTF. The chain is built from TRBV5-1 and TRBJ1-2, with D possibly being TRBD1 (5 bases). The CDR3 has 13 amino acids. V was trimmed by 3 bases and J by 2 bases, leaving 8 bases between them. The germline V gene has CDR1 SGHRS and CDR2 YFSETQ.